This T cell receptor (beta chain) was identified during a study of prognosis after radiotherapy for stage I lung cancer. Study-level information: Whereas under 15 patients had adenocarcinoma, squamous cell carcinoma was the tumor in several. Alongside stereotactic body radiotherapy, concurrent therapy was given to no patient.

Germline CDR1 ENHRY, CDR2 SYGVKD. Trimming pared 4 bases from V and 0 bases from J, leaving 13 bases between. The CDR3 is made up of 16 amino acids. Notes on the study in general: Tumor specificity was not determined for the expanded TCR clones.

Genomic DNA served as the source from which two-round multiplex PCR generated TCR beta CDR3 amplicons. Primers specific to each TRBV and TRBJ gene were used in first-round PCR. MiXCR, run by TCRdb on the multiplex PCR reads, gives a single entry per CDR3 protein. The data show around 60,000 distinct CDR3 sequences, roughly 29% seen once. The sample holds many counts of this clonotype. Its antigen is unidentified. The starting material was PBMCs, obtained before or after stereotactic body radiation therapy (not recorded which). The chain has TRBV10-3 and TRBJ1-3; TRBD1 might be the D (5 bases). This TCR was recovered from a donor older than 45 with non-small cell lung cancer. The CDR3: CAISVGTGGSGNTIYF. The CDR3 coding sequence is TGTGCCATCAGTGTGGGGACTGGGGGCTCTGGAAACACCATATATTTT.